The TCR beta chain under discussion was sequenced for a study of neurological immune-mediated disorders. TCRdb ran MiXCR on the 5' RACE reads and lists one entry per CDR3 protein. This table holds more than 70,000 distinct CDR3 sequences, about a tenth found once. Time point of the sample: longitudinal time-point 1 (baseline). The unsorted libraries originated from 2 million PBMCs kept at -80 C. Germline V gives CDR1 LGHNA, CDR2 YNFKEQ. CDR3 size: 15 residues. On this clonotype itself: A read error is possible here, since a much larger clone lies one base away.

The sample was PBMCs. The gene calls are TRBV4-2 and TRBJ2-5, with unresolved D. This clonotype was obtained from a man aged 25 to 40 in good health. The CDR3: CASIQPRTGPETQYF. DNA for the CDR3: TGTGCCAGCATCCAACCAAGGACCGGCCCGGAGACCCAGTACTTC.